Listed below are T cell receptor beta chains from one sample, sequenced in a study of beta chain features in type 1 diabetes. Assay: immunoSEQ multiplex PCR; the TCRdb copy retains only in-frame clones and omits some. The sample lists about 150,000 clones; around 10% were seen once. The sequenced material came from central memory CD4+ T cells from blood. These receptor sequences come from a man aged 25-45 years with type 1 diabetes. Both conserved end residues are part of each CDR3. The D gene is left open where the match is weak. Clone sizes are given selectively: once, few, many, or a class where the clone is expanded.

d_call	v_call	j_call	clone_size	cdr3_nt	cdr3_aa
-	TRBV11-2	TRBJ1-4	-	TGTGCCAGCAGCTTTGGCCAGGGCATCCCGACTAATGAAAAACTGTTTTTT	CASSFGQGIPTNEKLFF
TRBD2	TRBV29-1	TRBJ2-7	few	TGCAGCGTATCGACTAGCACGGAGGTCGGCCACGAGCAGTACTTC	CSVSTSTEVGHEQYF
-	TRBV7-2	TRBJ2-3	-	TGTGCCAGCAGCTTAGTGGGGGGAGCAGATACGCAGTATTTT	CASSLVGGADTQYF
-	TRBV2	TRBJ2-1	-	TGTGCCAGCAGTTGGAACCGGGTCCTCAACAATGAGCAGTTCTTC	CASSWNRVLNNEQFF
TRBD1	TRBV30	TRBJ2-1	few	TGTGCCTGGACTAGGGGGACAGTGACCTACAATGAGCAGTTCTTC	CAWTRGTVTYNEQFF
-	TRBV7-2	TRBJ1-2	few	TGTGCCAGCGCGGTTAAATCTAACTATGGCTACACCTTC	CASAVKSNYGYTF
-	TRBV28	TRBJ2-7	few	TGTGCCAGCTACCGTGGCAGCTCCTACGAGCAGTACTTC	CASYRGSSYEQYF
-	TRBV29-1	TRBJ1-1	few	TGCAGCGTTGCCCCCAGGGGTTCTGAAGCTTTCTTT	CSVAPRGSEAFF
-	TRBV29-1	TRBJ1-4	-	TGCAGCGCCCAGAGCGTGGAAAAACTGTTTTTT	CSAQSVEKLFF
-	TRBV28	TRBJ1-2	-	TGTGCCAGCAGTTTATTGGGGGGAGTTGGGGGCTACACCTTC	CASSLLGGVGGYTF
-	TRBV15	TRBJ2-7	-	TGTGCCACCAGCAGAGATCGGGGATCCTACGAGCAGTACTTC	CATSRDRGSYEQYF
TRBD1	TRBV5-4	TRBJ2-1	-	TGTGCCAGCAGCATTGGGACAGGTCCCAATGAGCAGTTCTTC	CASSIGTGPNEQFF
TRBD1	TRBV9	TRBJ2-1	few	TGTGCCAGCAGCGTGGACAGGGGATCCTACAATGAGCAGTTCTTC	CASSVDRGSYNEQFF
TRBD2	TRBV5-6	TRBJ2-3	few	TGTGCCAGCAGCCAGACTAGCGGGGGACTCACAGATACGCAGTATTTT	CASSQTSGGLTDTQYF
-	TRBV18	TRBJ1-1	-	TGTGCCAGCTCGCTAGGACAGAACACTGAAGCTTTCTTT	CASSLGQNTEAFF
-	TRBV7-6	TRBJ2-5	-	TGTGCCAGCAGCTCTCTGGGGGGAGAGACCCAGTACTTC	CASSSLGGETQYF
TRBD2	TRBV9	TRBJ2-5	-	TGTGCCAGCAGCGTAGTAGGCCTAGCGGGAGAGGAGACCCAGTACTTC	CASSVVGLAGEETQYF
TRBD1	TRBV5-4	TRBJ2-7	few	TGTGCCAGCAGCAGACAGGGCTACGAGCAGTACTTC	CASSRQGYEQYF
-	TRBV7-9	TRBJ1-5	-	TGTGCCAGCAGCTTACAGGGTTTTGATCAGCCCCAGCATTTT	CASSLQGFDQPQHF
-	TRBV28	TRBJ1-4	-	TGTGCCAGCAGTTTAGGCGGGGATACTAATGAAAAACTGTTTTTT	CASSLGGDTNEKLFF
TRBD2	TRBV14	TRBJ2-5	-	TGTGCCAGCAGCCAAGATCTCACTAGCGGGAGGCGGGAGACCCAGTACTTC	CASSQDLTSGRRETQYF
TRBD2	TRBV5-4	TRBJ2-1	-	TGTGCCAGCAGCTTACAGACTAGCTCGGGGAATGAGCAGTTCTTC	CASSLQTSSGNEQFF
TRBD2	TRBV7-8	TRBJ2-2	-	TGTGCCAGCAGCGATCTACTAGCGGGAGCGAACACCGGGGAGCTGTTTTTT	CASSDLLAGANTGELFF
-	TRBV28	TRBJ2-5	few	TGTGCCAGCAGTTCCCCCCAGGAGACCCAGTACTTC	CASSSPQETQYF
TRBD1	TRBV9	TRBJ1-4	few	TGTGCCAGCAGCCCTGGGACAGGGTACGAAAAACTGTTTTTT	CASSPGTGYEKLFF
-	TRBV15	TRBJ1-4	-	TGTGCCACCCGAGAGGGGGCTAATGAAAAACTGTTTTTT	CATREGANEKLFF
-	TRBV15	TRBJ1-5	many	TGTGCCACCAGCAGAGATGAGTTTTCGCCCCAGCATTTT	CATSRDEFSPQHF
TRBD2	TRBV4-2	TRBJ2-5	few	TGTGCCAGCAGCCAAGGTCAGCGGGGAGGGGAGACCCAGTACTTC	CASSQGQRGGETQYF
TRBD2	TRBV29-1	TRBJ2-3	-	TGCAGCGTGGCTTCGGGGGGTCTCTCAGATACGCAGTATTTT	CSVASGGLSDTQYF
-	TRBV5-4	TRBJ2-3	-	TGTGCCAGCAGCGAGAGGACAGATACGCAGTATTTT	CASSERTDTQYF
TRBD1	TRBV18	TRBJ1-5	-	TGTGCCAGCTCATGGACAGGGGAAAATCAGCCCCAGCATTTT	CASSWTGENQPQHF
-	TRBV16	TRBJ1-1	-	TGTGCCAGCAGCCTACGACAACGACGGCTAAACACTGAAGCTTTCTTT	CASSLRQRRLNTEAFF
-	TRBV27	TRBJ2-3	few	TGTGCCAGCAGAAGAGGCGTTTCAGATACGCAGTATTTT	CASRRGVSDTQYF